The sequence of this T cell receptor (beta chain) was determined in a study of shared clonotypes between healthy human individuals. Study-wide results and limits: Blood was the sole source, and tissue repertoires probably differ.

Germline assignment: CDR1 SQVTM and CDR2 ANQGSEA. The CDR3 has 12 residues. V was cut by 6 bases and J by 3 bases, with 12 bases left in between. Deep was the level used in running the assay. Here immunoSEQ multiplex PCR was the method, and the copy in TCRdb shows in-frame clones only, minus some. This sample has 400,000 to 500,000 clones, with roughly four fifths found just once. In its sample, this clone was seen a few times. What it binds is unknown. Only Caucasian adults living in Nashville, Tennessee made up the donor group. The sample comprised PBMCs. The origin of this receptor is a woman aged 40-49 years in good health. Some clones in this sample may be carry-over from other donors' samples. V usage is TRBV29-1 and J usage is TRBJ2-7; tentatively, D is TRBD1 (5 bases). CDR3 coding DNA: TGCAGCGTCGGCCCGACAGTCTACGAGCAGTACTTC. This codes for CSVGPTVYEQYF.